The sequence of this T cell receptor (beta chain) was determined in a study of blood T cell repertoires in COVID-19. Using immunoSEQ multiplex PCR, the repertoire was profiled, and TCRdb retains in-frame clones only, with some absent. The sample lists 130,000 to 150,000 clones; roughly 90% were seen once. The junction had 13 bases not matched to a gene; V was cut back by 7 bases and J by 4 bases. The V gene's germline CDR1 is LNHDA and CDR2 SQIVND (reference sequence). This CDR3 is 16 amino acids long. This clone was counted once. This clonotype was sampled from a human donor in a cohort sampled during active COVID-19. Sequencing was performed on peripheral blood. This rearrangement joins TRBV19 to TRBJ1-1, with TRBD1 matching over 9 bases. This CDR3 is CASNGRKGTGSTEAFF. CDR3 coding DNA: TGTGCCAGTAACGGTCGGAAGGGGACAGGGAGCACTGAAGCTTTCTTT.